This T cell receptor beta chain was found in a study of identical twins' blood T cells. Study-level results: Twins shared about as many clonotypes as their cloneset sizes predicted.

TCRdb ran MiXCR on the 5' RACE reads and lists one entry per CDR3 protein. Of hundreds of thousands of distinct CDR3 sequences listed, about 28% are singletons. Likely shared infections and vaccines: all three twin pairs were reared together. As to this clonotype: Its cognate antigen is unknown.

Germline V lookup: CDR1 DFQATT, CDR2 SNEGSKA (reference sequence). This CDR3 comprises 15 residues. V lost 0 bases and J lost 5; bases outside the gene matches: 7. Sequences were obtained from PBMCs. This clonotype originated in a woman aged 18-49 years in good health. This chain joins TRBV20-1 and TRBJ2-7, with 10 positions matching TRBD2. The CDR3 protein is CSARDRAGGFHEQYF. The CDR3 nucleotides are TGCAGTGCTAGAGACCGAGCGGGAGGGTTCCACGAGCAGTACTTC.